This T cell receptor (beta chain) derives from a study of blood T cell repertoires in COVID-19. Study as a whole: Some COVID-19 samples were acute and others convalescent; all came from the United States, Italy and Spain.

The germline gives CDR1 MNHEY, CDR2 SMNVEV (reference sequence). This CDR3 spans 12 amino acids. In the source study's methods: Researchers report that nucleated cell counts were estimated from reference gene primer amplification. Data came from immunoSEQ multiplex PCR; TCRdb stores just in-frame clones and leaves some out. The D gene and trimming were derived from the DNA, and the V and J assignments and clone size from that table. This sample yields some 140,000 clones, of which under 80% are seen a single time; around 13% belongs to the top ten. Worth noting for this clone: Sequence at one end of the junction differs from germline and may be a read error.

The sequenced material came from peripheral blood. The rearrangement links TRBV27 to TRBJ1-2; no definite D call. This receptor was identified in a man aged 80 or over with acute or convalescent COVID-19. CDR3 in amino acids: CVSSSMAAGYTF. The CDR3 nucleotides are TGTGTCAGCAGTTCTATGGCGGCCGGCTACACCTTC.